These 19 T cell receptor beta chains were all obtained from the same sample, sequenced in a study of blood T cell repertoires in COVID-19. Profiled with immunoSEQ multiplex PCR; TCRdb holds only in-frame clones, not every one. In the table there are over 45,000 clones, roughly 78% of which are singletons. Sample: peripheral blood. These receptor sequences come from an elderly woman with acute or convalescent COVID-19.

The gene calls are TRBV3-1 (or the pseudogene TRBV3-2) and TRBJ1-5, with unresolved D. The CDR3 has 13 amino acids. Germline V gene data show CDR1 as LGHDT and CDR2 as YNNKEL (reference sequence). V lost 5 bases and J 4 bases, leaving 9 bases between the germline ends. The CDR3 here is CASSKRGNQPQHF. The CDR3 region has the DNA TGTGCCAGCAGCAAACGGGGTAATCAGCCCCAGCATTTT.

The rearrangement joins TRBV7-8 to TRBJ2-7; D is perhaps TRBD1 (6 bases). The germline gives CDR1 SGHVS, CDR2 FQNEAQ. V lost 5 bases and J lost 3, with 11 bases in between. The CDR3 has 13 amino acids. In DNA, the CDR3 is TGTGCCAGCAGCGCTACAGGGAACTACGAGCAGTACTTC. Its protein product is CASSATGNYEQYF.

This chain's CDR3 is CASLSETYEQYF. DNA of the CDR3: TGTGCCAGCTTGAGTGAAACCTACGAGCAGTACTTC. The J gene is TRBJ2-7, the V gene TRBV18; no reliable D call. Trimming cost V 7 bases and J 2 bases, with 9 bases left between them. The length of the CDR3 is 12 residues. Germline V gives CDR1 KGHSH, CDR2 LQKENI.

The chain carries TRBV5-1 and TRBJ2-3; TRBD2 aligns across 9 bases. Unmatched junction bases numbered 3, after V lost 0 bases and J lost 1 base. The CDR3 has 16 amino acids. Looked up from germline, CDR1 is SGHRS and CDR2 is YFSETQ. CDR3 nucleotide sequence: TGCGCCAGCAGCTTGGTAGCGGGAGAGGGCACAGATACGCAGTATTTT. Protein product: CASSLVAGEGTDTQYF.

This chain joins TRBV6-2 or TRBV6-3 and TRBJ2-1, with TRBD2 matching over 13 bases. With 4 bases clipped from V and 8 bases from J, the junction kept 8 bases outside the gene matches. CDR3 length equals 16 residues. Looked up from germline, CDR1 is MNHEY and CDR2 is SVGEGT. In DNA form, the CDR3 reads TGTGCCAGCAGTTTGGCCGGGACTAGCGGGAACCATGAGCAGTTCTTC. Protein: CASSLAGTSGNHEQFF.

The CDR3 loop is CASSLRQGFHGYTF. As DNA, the CDR3 is TGTGCCAGCAGCTTAAGACAGGGCTTCCATGGCTACACCTTC. The chain is built from TRBV11-2 and TRBJ1-2; 7 bases are shared with TRBD1. Germline loops: CDR1 SGHAT, CDR2 FQNNGV. Trimming removed 2 bases from V and 6 bases from J; junction bases left unmatched: 6. CDR3 length: 14 residues.

This chain uses TRBV3-1 (or the pseudogene TRBV3-2) with TRBJ1-6; 7 bases match TRBD1. With 1 base clipped from V and 9 bases from J, the junction kept 6 bases outside the gene matches. The CDR3 covers 15 residues. Germline V gives CDR1 LGHDT, CDR2 YNNKEL (reference sequence). The CDR3 loop is CASSQGGRGVSPLHF. Written as DNA, the CDR3 is TGTGCCAGCAGCCAAGGAGGCAGGGGGGTTTCACCCCTCCACTTT.

This clone was recorded a few times. V usage is TRBV5-1 and J usage is TRBJ2-2, with 9 bases identical to TRBD2. Germline assignment: CDR1 SGHRS and CDR2 YFSETQ. CDR3 length equals 14 residues. The V and J ends lost 3 bases and 5 bases, in that order; junction bases with no gene match: 2. The CDR3 spells CASSSGLATGELFF. The CDR3 nucleotides read TGCGCCAGCAGCTCGGGACTAGCTACCGGGGAGCTGTTTTTT. Together with reference TRBV5-1 and TRBJ2-2, the CDR3 gives the full variable domain: KAGVTQTPRYLIKTRGQQVTLSCSPISGHRSVSWYQQTPGQGLQFLFEYFSETQRNKGNFPGRFSGRQFSNSRSEMNVSTLELGDSALYLCASSSGLATGELFFGEGSRLTVL.

This chain connects TRBV6-4 to TRBJ2-7; 9 bases agree with TRBD1. The V gene end was trimmed by 6 bases and the J gene end by 3 bases; junction bases not matched to a gene: 12. Germline V gives CDR1 MRHNA, CDR2 SNTAGT. The length of the CDR3 is 16 residues. CDR3 sequence (DNA): TGTGCCAGCAGGGGGACAGGGAACCGCGTTATCTACGAGCAGTACTTC. It codes for CASRGTGNRVIYEQYF.

The chain couples TRBV7-8 to TRBJ2-1; 7 nucleotides match TRBD1. This CDR3 region has 15 residues. Per the germline V gene, CDR1 is SGHVS and CDR2 is FQNEAQ. V lost 5 bases, J lost 5 bases, and 9 bases stayed unmatched. The CDR3, as DNA: TGTGCCAGCAGCGGGGGACAGAGCAACCACAATGAGCAGTTCTTC. Translated, it gives CASSGGQSNHNEQFF.

The sample holds a few counts of this clone. The chain uses TRBV29-1 and TRBJ1-2; no clear D gene. Per the germline V gene, CDR1 is SQVTM and CDR2 is ANQGSEA. The CDR3 contains 11 residues. Trimming took 1 base from V and 7 from J, leaving 7 bases between them. This CDR3 reads CSVEAPGGYTF. The CDR3 region has the DNA TGCAGCGTTGAAGCACCGGGTGGCTACACCTTC.

The chain employs TRBV5-1 and TRBJ2-2, with 9 bases fitting TRBD1. The CDR3 runs to 15 residues. Trimming took 0 bases from V and 5 from J; bases not matched to a gene: 2. The germline gives CDR1 SGHRS, CDR2 YFSETQ. The CDR3 here is CASSLDRGLTGELFF. Here the CDR3 DNA reads TGCGCCAGCAGCTTGGACAGGGGGCTAACCGGGGAGCTGTTTTTT.

The chain joins TRBV3-1 (or the pseudogene TRBV3-2) to TRBJ1-4, with D possibly matching TRBD1 (5 bases). Germline V gene sequence: CDR1 LGHDT, CDR2 YNNKEL (reference sequence). The CDR3 runs to 14 residues. The V and J ends lost 0 bases and 10 bases respectively, with 12 bases between them. The CDR3, as DNA: TGTGCCAGCAGCCAAGATCGGGGGGTAGGAAAACTGTTTTTT. It codes for CASSQDRGVGKLFF.

The CDR3: CATTGQLNTEAFF. CDR3 coding DNA: TGTGCCACTACGGGACAGTTGAACACTGAAGCTTTCTTT. This chain connects TRBV28 to TRBJ1-1; 7 positions agree with TRBD1. CDR1 and CDR2 (germline): MDHEN, SYDVKM. Germline trimming cut 10 bases from V and 0 bases from J; bases unmatched to any gene: 5. The CDR3 has 13 amino acids.

The rearrangement links TRBV10-3 to TRBJ2-1, with TRBD2 matching over 7 bases. CDR1 and CDR2 from the germline V gene are ENHRY and SYGVKD. V was clipped by 8 bases and J by 4 bases; unmatched bases: 14. This CDR3 region has 16 residues. The CDR3 reads CAIAGSGGSAYNEQFF. DNA for the CDR3: TGTGCCATCGCAGGTAGTGGCGGGAGTGCTTACAATGAGCAGTTCTTC.

This clone showed up just once. V gene TRBV14 combines with J gene TRBJ2-5; D might be TRBD2 (6 bases). The CDR3 consists of 13 residues. With 6 bases removed from V and 4 bases from J, the gap between germline ends came to 12 bases. Per the germline V gene, CDR1 is SGHDN and CDR2 is FVKESK. CDR3 region: CASRPMGGETQYF. The CDR3 nucleotides are TGTGCCAGCAGGCCAATGGGGGGAGAGACCCAGTACTTC.

This clone was seen a single time. This chain joins TRBV30 and TRBJ2-1, with 7 positions matching TRBD2. Looked up from germline, CDR1 is GTSNPN and CDR2 is SVGIG (reference sequence). The CDR3 extends over 15 amino acids. Unmatched junction bases numbered 9, after V lost 0 bases and J lost 7 bases. CDR3 region: CAWSVRRGSGNEQFF. The CDR3 nucleotides read TGTGCCTGGAGTGTACGGCGCGGGAGTGGGAATGAGCAGTTCTTC.

The chain recombines TRBV5-4 with TRBJ2-3, with D perhaps matching TRBD1 (5 bases). V was cut by 0 bases and J by 6 bases, with 14 bases left in between. Germline lookup yields CDR1 SGHNT and CDR2 YYREEE (reference sequence). This CDR3 is built from 15 residues. The CDR3 DNA follows: TGTGCCAGCAGCTTGGCACGTCAGGGTGGCGATACGCAGTATTTT. Its translation is CASSLARQGGDTQYF.

V gene TRBV11-2 combines with J gene TRBJ2-5; maybe TRBD2 (5 bases). The CDR3 extends over 15 amino acids. Per germline, CDR1 SGHAT and CDR2 FQNNGV. Trimming removed 1 base from V and 0 bases from J, with 9 bases in between. Here the CDR3 DNA reads TGTGCCAGCAGCTTAGCCCCCGGGAACCAAGAGACCCAGTACTTC. Amino acids: CASSLAPGNQETQYF.